The 12 T cell receptor beta chains reported below all come from one sample, sequenced in a study of shared clonotypes between healthy human individuals. Assay: immunoSEQ multiplex PCR; the TCRdb copy retains only in-frame clones and omits some. The sample lists about 2.3 million clones, 92% seen once, with around 0.4% in the top ten. Input material: naive CD4+ T cells from PBMCs. Subset in this sample: CD45RA+ positively selected. These TCRs come from a man between 18 and 35 years old in good health. Some clones in this sample may be carry-over from other donors' samples.

This chain joins TRBV28 and TRBJ2-3; TRBD2 aligns across 10 bases. V shed 5 bases and J 2 bases; nucleotides not matched to a gene: 22. This CDR3 has 21 amino acids. Per germline, CDR1 MDHEN and CDR2 SYDVKM. The CDR3 DNA is TGTGCCAGCAGTCCTCTTTGGACTACTAGCGGGATTGGAGGGACCACAGATACGCAGTATTTT. This translates into CASSPLWTTSGIGGTTDTQYF.

V and J are TRBV7-2 and TRBJ2-1; D gene uncertain. Germline V gives CDR1 SGHTA, CDR2 FQGNSA. This CDR3 has 15 residues. Between the trimmed V and J ends, which lost 5 bases and 6 bases, there was a span of 17 bases. The CDR3 DNA follows: TGTGCCAGCAGCCCCCGAGGCAGCAGTGGCAATGAGCAGTTCTTC. It specifies CASSPRGSSGNEQFF.

The chain links TRBV7-9 to TRBJ2-3; tentatively, D is TRBD1 (6 bases). This CDR3 spans 15 amino acids. The germline CDR1 and CDR2 sequences are SEHNR and FQNEAQ (reference sequence). V dropped 5 bases and J dropped 1 base, with 13 bases sitting between them. The CDR3 spells CASSPPQGRTDTQYF. The CDR3 DNA sequence: TGTGCCAGCAGCCCACCCCAGGGGCGCACAGATACGCAGTATTTT. Full variable domain (missing parts from reference TRBV7-9 and TRBJ2-3): DTGVSQNPRHKITKRGQNVTFRCDPISEHNRLYWYRQTLGQGPEFLTYFQNEAQLEKSRLLSDRFSAERPKGSFSTLEIQRTEQGDSAMYLCASSPPQGRTDTQYFGPGTRLTVL.

The V call is TRBV2, the J call TRBJ2-5; 7 bases fit TRBD1. CDR1 and CDR2 from the germline V gene are SNHLY and FYNNEI. The V segment lost 6 bases and the J segment 3 bases; nucleotides outside the gene matches: 7. This CDR3 spans 14 amino acids. CDR3 loop: CASRARTGEETQYF. The CDR3 nucleotides read TGTGCCAGCAGGGCAAGAACAGGGGAAGAGACCCAGTACTTC.

The chain is built from TRBV28 and TRBJ1-1, with D possibly TRBD1 on 5 matching bases. CDR1 MDHEN and CDR2 SYDVKM come from the germline V gene. With 4 bases removed from V and 1 base from J, the gap between germline ends came to 10 bases. The CDR3 extends over 14 amino acids. CDR3 nucleotides: TGTGCCAGCAGTTCGATGACAGCGAACACTGAAGCTTTCTTT. It translates to CASSSMTANTEAFF.

The chain carries TRBV5-1 and TRBJ2-1, with 10 bases aligning to TRBD1. The germline V gene encodes CDR1 SGHRS and CDR2 YFSETQ. This CDR3 is 16 amino acids long. V lost 1 base to trimming and J lost 2 bases; unmatched junction nucleotides: 3. DNA for the CDR3: TGCGCCAGCAGCTTGTCCGGACAGGGGGCCTACAATGAGCAGTTCTTC. Protein sequence: CASSLSGQGAYNEQFF.

The genes are TRBV19 and TRBJ2-7, with 9 bases identical to TRBD1. Germline V gene sequence: CDR1 LNHDA, CDR2 SQIVND (reference sequence). This CDR3 spans 15 amino acids. V lost 6 bases, J lost 5 bases, and 11 bases stayed unmatched. CDR3 sequence (DNA): TGTGCCAGTAGCCTCCGTGGACAGGGGCGCCACGAGCAGTACTTC. Amino acid sequence: CASSLRGQGRHEQYF. The variable domain in full, with the rest retrieved from reference TRBV19 and TRBJ2-7, is DGGITQSPKYLFRKEGQNVTLSCEQNLNHDAMYWYRQDPGQGLRLIYYSQIVNDFQKGDIAEGYSVSREKKESFPLTVTSAQKNPTAFYLCASSLRGQGRHEQYFGPGTRLTVT.

The rearrangement links TRBV21-1 to TRBJ1-4; the table's D call, TRBD1, was not checked against the DNA. TRBV21-1 is a pseudogene locus. The CDR3 runs 16 residues. The CDR3 sequence is CASSNFQGATNEKLFF. The CDR3 region has the DNA TGTGCCAGCAGCAACTTTCAGGGGGCAACTAATGAAAAACTGTTTTTT.

The chain is built from TRBV29-1 and TRBJ2-1; D is perhaps TRBD1 (5 bases). Trimming shortened V by 3 bases and J by 3 bases, and 12 bases separated the two germline ends. CDR1 is SQVTM and CDR2 is ANQGSEA in the germline V gene. The CDR3 spans 14 residues. CDR3 amino acids: CSVESGPGYNEQFF. Written as DNA, the CDR3 is TGCAGCGTTGAGTCAGGGCCCGGCTACAATGAGCAGTTCTTC.

This chain uses TRBV28 with TRBJ2-1, with D perhaps matching TRBD2 (7 bases). V lost 6 bases to trimming and J lost 1 base, with 10 bases between them. Germline CDR1 MDHEN, CDR2 SYDVKM. This CDR3 has 14 residues. The CDR3 nucleotides are TGTGCCAGCAGGCGGGGGCAGTCCTACAATGAGCAGTTCTTC. It specifies CASRRGQSYNEQFF.

This clone was counted a few times. V and J are TRBV4-1 and TRBJ2-2, with 8 bases identical to TRBD2. With V trimmed by 3 bases and J by 6 bases, 9 bases remained unmatched. The CDR3 has 16 residues. From germline, CDR1 is MGHRA and CDR2 YSYEKL. The CDR3 loop reads CASSHTTAGDAGELFF. CDR3 coding DNA: TGCGCCAGCAGCCATACTACAGCGGGAGACGCCGGGGAGCTGTTTTTT.

This clone was recorded once. The genes are TRBV11-1 and TRBJ2-1; a weak D match, TRBD2 (5 bases). This CDR3 has 15 amino acids. V lost 0 bases and J 0 bases, leaving 6 bases between the germline ends. Germline CDR1 reads SGHAT; CDR2 reads FQDESV (reference sequence). The CDR3 spells CASSLAGDSYNEQFF. The CDR3 DNA is TGTGCCAGCAGCTTAGCGGGAGACTCCTACAATGAGCAGTTCTTC.